This T cell receptor beta chain comes out of a study of human T cells and chemical hapten exposure. As for the study in general: Sensitization employed 2% DPC on roughly 2 cm by roughly 2 cm of upper inner arm skin. Patch tests put 0.01% DPC on the upper back, read at 6 days.

TCRdb independently ran MiXCR on the RACE reads; one entry per CDR3 protein. The sample holds just under 60,000 distinct CDR3 sequences, around 12% seen once. This clonotype came up many times. The CDR3 length is 15 residues. Trimming cost V 5 bases and J 2 bases, with 14 bases left between them. Germline V gene sequence: CDR1 SGHVS, CDR2 FQNEAQ. Time point given: patch test 3, about 24 weeks after DPC sensitization. Treatment: therapeutic diphenylcyclopropenone sensitization with weekly scalp DPC. At patch-test visits, sampling came before the patch test. Sequences were derived from whole blood, sampled in connection with sensitization to the hapten diphenylcyclopropenone (DPC). The V call is TRBV7-8, the J call TRBJ2-3; D may match TRBD1 or TRBD2 (5 bases each). The TCR sequence derives from a man aged 25-45 years with alopecia areata. Some clones in this sample may be carry-over from other donors' samples. The CDR3 DNA is TGTGCCAGCAGCATTTTCGGGGCGATCACAGATACGCAGTATTTT. It translates to CASSIFGAITDTQYF. The full variable domain, with the rest looked up from reference TRBV7-8 and TRBJ2-3, is GAGVSQSPRYKVAKRGQDVALRCDPISGHVSLFWYQQALGQGPEFLTYFQNEAQLDKSGLPSDRFFAERPEGSVSTLKIQRTQQEDSAVYLCASSIFGAITDTQYFGPGTRLTVL.